The clone carrying this T cell receptor beta chain showed up just once. Antigen unknown. This sample stems from a study of CD8 T cells in ankylosing spondylitis. With 1 base clipped from V and 3 bases from J, the junction kept 3 bases outside the gene matches. Germline loops: CDR1 MNHNS, CDR2 SASEGT. The CDR3 has 15 amino acids. Study-wide points: Seven or eight highly homologous variants made up a TCR beta motif, and this motif appeared characteristic of ankylosing spondylitis blood.

MiXCR, applied by TCRdb to the 5' RACE reads, yields one record per CDR3 protein. Among about 450,000 distinct CDR3 sequences, approximately 26% were seen once, and the ten largest hold under 0.9%. The rearrangement uses TRBV6-1 and TRBJ2-1; 7 nucleotides agree with TRBD1. The TCR sequence derives from a male donor with ankylosing spondylitis. What was sequenced was blood, either unsorted or a sorted T cell fraction (not recorded which). The CDR3, as DNA: TGTGCCAGCAGTGAAGATGGGACAGACTACAATGAGCAGTTCTTC. Translation gives CASSEDGTDYNEQFF.